The rows below give T cell receptor beta chains drawn from one sample of a study of radiotherapy plus CTLA-4 blockade in lung cancer. TCRdb keeps only in-frame clones here, not all; method: immunoSEQ multiplex PCR. Of around 130,000 clones listed, around 89% were seen once; the top ten hold approximately 7.2%. Here the sequenced sample was peripheral blood, taken from a patient treated with radiotherapy plus ipilimumab. These receptors were obtained from a human donor with non-small cell lung cancer that progressed on radiotherapy plus ipilimumab. The CDR3 runs from the conserved cysteine through the conserved F or W. D genes are given only for firm matches. Expanded clones are given a class, and other clones once, few, many or no size at all.

clone size: .
D gene: .
J gene: TRBJ2-7
V gene: TRBV5-4
CDR3 protein: CASSPYSGTSYEQYF
CDR3 DNA: TGTGCCAGCAGCCCGTATAGCGGAACCTCCTACGAGCAGTACTTC

clone size: .
D gene: .
J gene: TRBJ2-2
V gene: TRBV2
CDR3 protein: CASNREGTGELFF
CDR3 DNA: TGTGCCAGCAACAGAGAGGGCACCGGGGAGCTGTTTTTT

clone size: .
D gene: .
J gene: TRBJ2-3
V gene: TRBV6-1
CDR3 protein: CASSEPPGGKGTDTQYF
CDR3 DNA: TGTGCCAGCAGTGAACCACCTGGGGGTAAGGGCACAGATACGCAGTATTTT

clone size: few
D gene: TRBD1
J gene: TRBJ2-1
V gene: TRBV9
CDR3 protein: CASSVTGGFINEQFF
CDR3 DNA: TGTGCCAGCAGCGTGACAGGGGGCTTTATAAATGAGCAGTTCTTC

clone size: .
D gene: TRBD2
J gene: TRBJ2-3
V gene: TRBV19
CDR3 protein: CASSVGTSGRELADTQYF
CDR3 DNA: TGTGCCAGTAGTGTCGGGACTAGCGGGAGGGAATTGGCAGATACGCAGTATTTT

clone size: once
D gene: TRBD2
J gene: TRBJ2-1
V gene: TRBV27
CDR3 protein: CASSLRLAGVRYNEQFF
CDR3 DNA: TGTGCCAGCAGTCTTAGACTAGCGGGAGTAAGATACAATGAGCAGTTCTTC

clone size: once
D gene: .
J gene: TRBJ2-5
V gene: TRBV6-1
CDR3 protein: CASVSVVETQYF
CDR3 DNA: TGTGCCAGCGTATCGGTCGTGGAGACCCAGTACTTC

clone size: .
D gene: .
J gene: TRBJ1-2
V gene: TRBV6-1
CDR3 protein: CASRGEGVYGYTF
CDR3 DNA: TGTGCCAGCAGGGGGGAGGGAGTCTATGGCTACACCTTC

clone size: .
D gene: .
J gene: TRBJ2-2
V gene: TRBV18
CDR3 protein: CASSETEGVGELFF
CDR3 DNA: TGTGCCAGCTCAGAGACTGAGGGCGTCGGGGAGCTGTTTTTT

clone size: .
D gene: .
J gene: TRBJ2-3
V gene: TRBV15
CDR3 protein: CATSTPPASHTQYF
CDR3 DNA: TGTGCCACCAGCACACCACCAGCTAGCCATACGCAGTATTTT

clone size: .
D gene: TRBD2
J gene: TRBJ2-5
V gene: TRBV9
CDR3 protein: CASSARLAGDETQYF
CDR3 DNA: TGTGCCAGCAGCGCTAGACTAGCGGGAGATGAGACCCAGTACTTC

clone size: .
D gene: TRBD2
J gene: TRBJ2-7
V gene: TRBV9
CDR3 protein: CASSVAASGPYEQYF
CDR3 DNA: TGTGCCAGCAGCGTAGCTGCTAGCGGCCCCTACGAGCAGTACTTC

clone size: .
D gene: .
J gene: TRBJ2-7
V gene: TRBV6-5
CDR3 protein: CASSSGNVPEQYF
CDR3 DNA: TGTGCCAGCAGTAGCGGAAATGTCCCCGAGCAGTACTTC

clone size: .
D gene: TRBD1
J gene: TRBJ2-5
V gene: TRBV7-2
CDR3 protein: CASSPGGARETQYF
CDR3 DNA: TGTGCCAGCAGCCCAGGGGGTGCTAGAGAGACCCAGTACTTC

clone size: .
D gene: TRBD1
J gene: TRBJ1-2
V gene: TRBV7-9
CDR3 protein: CASSSLSPTGADYGYTF
CDR3 DNA: TGTGCCAGCAGCTCCTTGAGCCCGACAGGGGCGGACTATGGCTACACCTTC

clone size: once
D gene: .
J gene: TRBJ2-1
V gene: TRBV7-2
CDR3 protein: CAAGAEADYNEQFF
CDR3 DNA: TGTGCCGCAGGGGCGGAAGCGGACTACAATGAGCAGTTCTTC

clone size: once
D gene: .
J gene: TRBJ1-4
V gene: TRBV2
CDR3 protein: CASNRENEKLFF
CDR3 DNA: TGTGCCAGCAACAGGGAGAATGAAAAACTGTTTTTT

clone size: once
D gene: .
J gene: TRBJ1-1
V gene: TRBV19
CDR3 protein: CASSILGGENTEAFF
CDR3 DNA: TGTGCCAGTAGTATCCTCGGGGGGGAGAACACTGAAGCTTTCTTT

clone size: once
D gene: .
J gene: TRBJ1-5
V gene: TRBV6-1
CDR3 protein: CASSRGQTLNQPQHF
CDR3 DNA: TGTGCCAGCAGCCGGGGACAAACTCTCAATCAGCCCCAGCATTTT

clone size: few
D gene: .
J gene: TRBJ1-3
V gene: TRBV13
CDR3 protein: CASSRYRDTSGNTIYF
CDR3 DNA: TGTGCCAGCAGCAGATATCGGGACACCTCTGGAAACACCATATATTTT

clone size: .
D gene: .
J gene: TRBJ2-7
V gene: TRBV2
CDR3 protein: CASSEARREQYF
CDR3 DNA: TGTGCCAGCAGTGAAGCTAGGCGCGAGCAGTACTTC

clone size: .
D gene: .
J gene: TRBJ2-7
V gene: TRBV5-1
CDR3 protein: CASSHSPSYEQYF
CDR3 DNA: TGCGCCAGCAGCCACTCACCCTCCTACGAGCAGTACTTC